These 21 T cell receptor beta chains originate from one sample sequenced in a study of T cells in Graves' hyperthyroidism and ophthalmopathy. Amplified TCR beta CDR3 regions came from RNA transcripts. First-round RT-PCR of the TCR CDR3 relied on the HTBI primer set. TCRdb independently ran MiXCR on the multiplex PCR reads; one entry per CDR3 protein. Among about 560,000 distinct CDR3 sequences, approximately 15% were seen once, and the ten largest hold under 8%. The sequenced material came from blood. These receptors were obtained from a woman in her thirties with Graves' hyperthyroidism.

The table lists this clonotype with a few counts. The chain couples TRBV3-1 to TRBJ2-1, with D possibly matching TRBD2 (6 bases). Germline V CDR1 and CDR2: LGHDT, YNNKEL (reference sequence). V lost 4 bases and J 0 bases, leaving 19 bases between the germline ends. The CDR3 length is 18 residues. The CDR3 reads CASSPRGVAVTSYNEQFF. CDR3 nucleotide sequence: TGTGCCAGCAGCCCCCGGGGAGTAGCGGTAACCTCCTACAATGAGCAGTTCTTC.

This clonotype has a handful of counts. This chain uses TRBV19 with TRBJ2-1; the match to TRBD2 covers 9 bases. This CDR3 has 15 amino acids. Germline CDR1 and CDR2: LNHDA and SQIVND (reference sequence). Trimming removed 3 bases from V and 8 bases from J; junction bases left unmatched: 8. CDR3 bases: TGTGCCAGTAGTATTCGGCGGGAGGGCCGCGATGAGCAGTTCTTC. It codes for CASSIRREGRDEQFF.

This clonotype was observed many times. This chain uses TRBV12-3 or TRBV12-4 with TRBJ2-2, with TRBD1 matching over 8 bases. CDR3 length: 14 residues. V shed 3 bases, J shed 7 bases, and the junction held 4 bases outside the gene matches. This CDR3 is CASSLTGEGGELFF. DNA for the CDR3: TGTGCCAGCAGTTTGACAGGGGAAGGCGGGGAGCTGTTTTTT.

This clonotype came up a few times. Compared with germline, one end of the junction differs, possibly owing to a read error. V gene TRBV11-2 combines with J gene TRBJ2-2, with D possibly TRBD2 on 6 matching bases. Per the germline V gene, CDR1 is SGHAT and CDR2 is FQNNGV. The CDR3 totals 13 residues. The CDR3 sequence is CASNPTSTGELLF. The CDR3, as DNA: TGTGCCAGCAATCCGACTAGTACCGGGGAGCTGCTTTTT. The variable domain in full, completed from reference TRBV11-2 and TRBJ2-2, reads EAGVAQSPRYKIIEKRQSVAFWCNPISGHATLYWYQQILGQGPKLLIQFQNNGVVDDSQLPKDRFSAERLKGVDSTLKIQPAKLEDSAVYLCASNPTSTGELLFGEGSRLTVL.

This clonotype was counted a few times. The V call is TRBV5-1, the J call TRBJ2-7, with no clear D. The CDR3 sequence is 15 residues long. CDR1 SGHRS and CDR2 YFSETQ come from the germline V gene. The V and J ends lost 0 bases and 0 bases respectively, with 10 bases between them. CDR3 protein: CASSLASRNSYEQYF. As DNA, the CDR3 is TGCGCCAGCAGCTTGGCGTCGCGGAACTCCTACGAGCAGTACTTC.

This clonotype appeared many times. The J gene is TRBJ2-1, the V gene TRBV7-2; tentatively, D is TRBD2 (6 bases). The CDR3 covers 14 residues. In germline, CDR1 is SGHTA, CDR2 FQGNSA. The germline V and J ends were trimmed by 1 base and 2 bases, with 6 bases remaining between them. Written as DNA, the CDR3 is TGTGCCAGCAGCTTAGGGACTACCTACAATGAGCAGTTCTTC. Its translation: CASSLGTTYNEQFF. Full variable domain (missing parts from reference TRBV7-2 and TRBJ2-1): GAGVSQSPSNKVTEKGKDVELRCDPISGHTALYWYRQSLGQGLEFLIYFQGNSAPDKSGLPSDRFSAERTGGSVSTLTIQRTQQEDSAVYLCASSLGTTYNEQFFGPGTRLTVL.

The V and J genes are TRBV6-6 and TRBJ1-3, with TRBD1 matching 7 bases. The CDR3 is 15 residues long. V dropped 2 bases and J dropped 0; count of bases not matched to a gene: 1. CDR1 is MNHNY and CDR2 is SVGAGI in the germline V gene (reference sequence). The CDR3 nucleotides are TGTGCCAGCAGTTACGGGACAGTCTCTGGAAACACCATATATTTT. As protein: CASSYGTVSGNTIYF.

In its sample, this clonotype was seen many times. The chain recombines TRBV20-1 with TRBJ2-3; 10 nucleotides match TRBD2. V shed 5 bases and J 2 bases; nucleotides not matched to a gene: 7. The germline V gene encodes CDR1 DFQATT and CDR2 SNEGSKA (reference sequence). The CDR3 is made up of 15 amino acids. The CDR3 sequence is CSAPTTSGATDTQYF. The CDR3 DNA sequence: TGCAGTGCTCCAACCACTAGCGGGGCCACAGATACGCAGTATTTT.

This clonotype was detected a few times. This chain uses TRBV27 with TRBJ2-7; D call uncertain. Germline V gene lookup returns CDR1 MNHEY and CDR2 SMNVEV (reference sequence). The CDR3 runs 15 residues. Trimming cost V 5 bases and J 0 bases, with 14 bases left between them. CDR3 protein: CASSPRGLHSYEQYF. The CDR3 DNA is TGTGCCAGCAGTCCTCGCGGATTACACTCCTACGAGCAGTACTTC.

This clonotype was picked up many times. The chain joins TRBV3-1 to TRBJ1-6, with D possibly TRBD1 on 6 matching bases. The germline CDR1 and CDR2 sequences are LGHDT and YNNKEL (reference sequence). CDR3 length: 14 residues. V lost 2 bases and J 6 bases, leaving 8 bases between the germline ends. CDR3 sequence: CASSQRTANSPLHF. The CDR3 nucleotides are TGTGCCAGCAGCCAAAGGACAGCTAATTCACCCCTCCACTTT.

This clonotype was observed at least ten times. The rearrangement uses TRBV6-1 and TRBJ1-1, with D unresolved. Looked up from germline, CDR1 is MNHNS and CDR2 is SASEGT. The CDR3 loop spans 13 amino acids. Trimming stripped 6 bases from V and 1 base from J, with 9 bases between. CDR3 protein: CASRALWNTEAFF. For the CDR3, the DNA is TGTGCCAGCAGAGCGTTGTGGAACACTGAAGCTTTCTTT.

In its sample, this clonotype was seen many times. The rearrangement uses TRBV3-1 and TRBJ1-3; D call uncertain. Germline lookup yields CDR1 LGHDT and CDR2 YNNKEL (reference sequence). Trimming pared 1 base from V and 0 bases from J, leaving 13 bases between. The CDR3 has 17 amino acids. This CDR3 is CASSQGRTSYSGNTIYF. In DNA, the CDR3 is TGTGCCAGCAGCCAAGGAAGAACCTCCTACTCTGGAAACACCATATATTTT. Supplemented by reference TRBV3-1 and TRBJ1-3, the full variable domain reads DTAVSQTPKYLVTQMGNDKSIKCEQNLGHDTMYWYKQDSKKFLKIMFSYNNKELIINETVPNRFSPKSPDKAHLNLHINSLELGDSAVYFCASSQGRTSYSGNTIYFGEGSWLTVV.

This chain links TRBV10-3 with TRBJ2-4; 8 bases agree with TRBD1. Trimming cost V 5 bases and J 8 bases; bases outside gene matches: 5. The CDR3 covers 13 residues. The germline CDR1 and CDR2 sequences are ENHRY and SYGVKD. CDR3 bases: TGTGCCATCAGTAGACAGGGGTGGGACATTCAGTACTTC. The encoded protein is CAISRQGWDIQYF.

The V gene is TRBV27, the J gene TRBJ2-3; no clear D gene. Deletions cut 3 bases from V and 2 bases from J, with 21 bases between. In germline, CDR1 is MNHEY, CDR2 SMNVEV (reference sequence). The CDR3 length is 18 residues. CDR3 DNA: TGTGCCAGCAGTTTTAGCCCCCCAGGAGTTCCCCTCACAGATACGCAGTATTTT. Protein: CASSFSPPGVPLTDTQYF.

This clonotype was counted ten times or more. The J gene is TRBJ2-2, the V gene TRBV12-3 or TRBV12-4; D unresolved. V was cut by 7 bases and J by 4 bases, with 7 bases left in between. The CDR3 has 12 residues. The CDR3 spells CASTASTGELFF. DNA for the CDR3: TGTGCCAGCACCGCTTCCACCGGGGAGCTGTTTTTT.

The chain combines TRBV10-3 with TRBJ2-2; possibly TRBD1 for D (6 bases). This CDR3 has 13 residues. The germline V gene has CDR1 ENHRY and CDR2 SYGVKD. V lost 8 bases, J lost 1 base, and 8 bases lay in between. This chain's CDR3 is CAILRGNTGELFF. The CDR3, as DNA: TGTGCCATCCTCAGGGGGAACACCGGGGAGCTGTTTTTT.

The sample holds many counts of this clonotype. The chain joins TRBV27 to TRBJ1-1, with TRBD1 identical over 8 bases. Trimming at V came to 0 bases and at J to 8 bases, leaving 8 bases not matched to a gene. CDR1 is MNHEY and CDR2 is SMNVEV in the germline V gene (reference sequence). The CDR3 runs 15 residues. In DNA, the CDR3 is TGTGCCAGCAGTTTATCTGGACAGGGCCGGGCGGAAGCTTTCTTT. Translating gives CASSLSGQGRAEAFF.

This clonotype has only a few counts. The chain recombines TRBV6-6 with TRBJ2-3; D gene unclear. Germline V gene lookup returns CDR1 MNHNY and CDR2 SVGAGI (reference sequence). The CDR3 sequence is 17 residues long. The V end lost 1 base, the J end lost 0 bases, and 14 bases lay between the germline ends. This chain's CDR3 is CASSYLGSGSSTDTQYF. CDR3 sequence (DNA): TGTGCCAGCAGTTACTTGGGTAGTGGTTCTAGCACAGATACGCAGTATTTT.

There are a few counts of this clonotype. This sequence may be a read error, since a much larger clone differs from it by one base. The chain carries TRBV12-3 or TRBV12-4 and TRBJ1-4, with D perhaps TRBD1 (5 bases). The CDR3 consists of 13 residues. The CDR3 spells CASSTGTYEKLLF. Here the CDR3 DNA reads TGTGCCAGCAGCACCGGGACGTATGAAAAACTGCTTTTT.

V gene TRBV4-3 combines with J gene TRBJ1-6; D is undetermined. The CDR3 totals 16 residues. CDR1 and CDR2 (germline): LGHNA, YSLEER. V was shortened by 0 bases and J by 6 bases, with 12 bases between the two germline ends. The CDR3 spells CASSQDSARTNSPLHF. The CDR3 nucleotides are TGCGCCAGCAGCCAAGATTCGGCCAGGACTAATTCACCCCTCCACTTT.

Ten or more counts support this clonotype. J is TRBJ2-3 and V is TRBV10-3, with TRBD2 matching over 7 bases. CDR3 size: 17 residues. CDR1 and CDR2 (germline): ENHRY, SYGVKD. Trimming at V came to 6 bases and at J to 2 bases, leaving 14 bases not matched to a gene. CDR3 protein: CAISVRRERENTDTQYF. As DNA, the CDR3 is TGTGCCATCAGCGTGAGGAGGGAGCGGGAAAACACAGATACGCAGTATTTT.